These T cell receptor beta chains were read from a single sample in a study of blood T cell repertoires in COVID-19. Assay: immunoSEQ multiplex PCR; the TCRdb copy retains only in-frame clones and omits some. Of roughly 340,000 clones in the sample, around 87% were seen once. The specimen sequenced was peripheral blood. These receptors were collected from a woman in her fifties or sixties with COVID-19, enrolled during active disease. CDR3s leave out the opening cysteine and the closing phenylalanine or tryptophan.

CDR3: ASSGASLGKDTQY; V: TRBV27; J: TRBJ2-3
CDR3: ASSPGYNEQF; V: TRBV19; J: TRBJ2-1
CDR3: ASNSRQGGRKYGYT; V: TRBV19; J: TRBJ1-2
CDR3: ASSRSGNRNEQF; V: TRBV7-2; J: TRBJ2-1
CDR3: ASSYWAGGVDEQY; V: TRBV6-5; J: TRBJ2-7
CDR3: ASSSFGTDYGYT; V: TRBV5-1; J: TRBJ1-2
CDR3: ASSLVTSGSSNEQF; V: TRBV5-6; J: TRBJ2-1
CDR3: AWGIGANKNIQY; V: TRBV30; J: TRBJ2-4
CDR3: ASSYSLGAPGYGYT; V: TRBV6-5; J: TRBJ1-2
CDR3: ASTLQPGTVYGYT; V: TRBV19; J: TRBJ1-2
CDR3: SVTTSSGNTIY; V: TRBV29-1; J: TRBJ1-3
CDR3: ASSSPGNEQF; V: TRBV6-5; J: TRBJ2-1
CDR3: AWSVLLGIDTEAF; V: TRBV30; J: TRBJ1-1
CDR3: ASSPTGTEAF; V: TRBV2; J: TRBJ1-1
CDR3: ASSQGQRVWQETQY; V: TRBV3-1/TRBV3-2; J: TRBJ2-5
CDR3: ATGLARHEQF; V: TRBV19; J: TRBJ2-1
CDR3: ASSSRYATNEKLF; V: TRBV11-2; J: TRBJ1-4
CDR3: ASSPLSSGNTEAF; V: TRBV7-3; J: TRBJ1-1
CDR3: ASSKGTAGGRGGNNEQF; V: TRBV21-1; J: TRBJ2-1
CDR3: ASSNRATNEKLF; V: TRBV7-2; J: TRBJ1-4
CDR3: ASSPRGMNTEAF; V: TRBV3-1/TRBV3-2; J: TRBJ1-1
CDR3: ATSSGSGSYNEQF; V: TRBV2; J: TRBJ2-1
CDR3: ASNSGQGGSYT; V: TRBV12-3/TRBV12-4; J: TRBJ1-2
CDR3: ASSLEARNTGELF; V: TRBV5-1; J: TRBJ2-2
CDR3: ASSLSGSLNNEQF; V: TRBV6-6; J: TRBJ2-1
CDR3: ASSVTRDRPYNEQF; V: TRBV27; J: TRBJ2-1
CDR3: ASRLQQETQY; V: TRBV5-1; J: TRBJ2-5
CDR3: ASSPNPAGINEKLF; V: TRBV9; J: TRBJ1-4
CDR3: ASGQGTAQGEAF; V: TRBV19; J: TRBJ1-1
CDR3: ASSLSRKGAEAF; V: TRBV11-3; J: TRBJ1-1
CDR3: ASNPGLASSYNEQF; V: TRBV6-6; J: TRBJ2-1
CDR3: ASSIGLYDEQF; V: TRBV19; J: TRBJ2-1
CDR3: ASSLDAGGYEQY; V: TRBV7-8; J: TRBJ2-7
CDR3: ASSLGTSGSNTQY; V: TRBV11-3; J: TRBJ2-3
CDR3: ASSFYSSYNEQF; V: TRBV5-1; J: TRBJ2-1
CDR3: ASSSWDKYEQY; V: TRBV12-3/TRBV12-4; J: TRBJ2-7
CDR3: ASVEVSTDTQY; V: TRBV5-1; J: TRBJ2-3
CDR3: ASSGGPTGLRSPLH; V: TRBV5-6; J: TRBJ1-6
CDR3: ASSPSDRAEQY; V: TRBV6-5; J: TRBJ2-7
CDR3: ASSAPGTHSGNTIY; V: TRBV9; J: TRBJ1-3
CDR3: SVGQGVFTEAF; V: TRBV29-1; J: TRBJ1-1
CDR3: ASHDLAGVGDTQY; V: TRBV19; J: TRBJ2-3
CDR3: ASSIGLTSGIEQF; V: TRBV19; J: TRBJ2-1